Following are 9 T cell receptor beta chains from one sample sequenced in a study of blood T cell repertoires in COVID-19. Clones were read by immunoSEQ multiplex PCR, and TCRdb kept only the in-frame ones, dropping some. The sample has fewer than 100,000 clones, 87% seen once. The source material was peripheral blood. These receptors originate from a human donor with acute or convalescent COVID-19. The donor label of this sample is uncertain.

The genes are TRBV6-5 and TRBJ1-2; D uncertain. V shed 5 bases and J shed 1 base, with 11 bases lying between them. The CDR3 extends over 14 amino acids. Germline values: CDR1 MNHEY, CDR2 SVGAGI. CDR3 nucleotides: TGTGCCAGCAGTCCAGGACGGGATAACTATGGCTACACCTTC. It yields the protein CASSPGRDNYGYTF.

The chain combines TRBV4-3 with TRBJ1-2; unclear D gene. This CDR3 is 16 amino acids long. The germline V and J ends were trimmed by 0 bases and 5 bases, with 16 bases remaining between them. Germline V lookup: CDR1 LGHNA, CDR2 YSLEER. The CDR3 nucleotides read TGCGCCAGCAGCCAAGAATTGAGGGATCGTCTTTATGGCTACACCTTC. Translation gives CASSQELRDRLYGYTF.

This rearrangement joins TRBV6-6 to TRBJ2-2; D gene uncertain. V was trimmed by 7 bases and J by 3 bases, leaving 6 bases between them. Germline assignment: CDR1 MNHNY and CDR2 SVGAGI (reference sequence). This CDR3 comprises 12 residues. The CDR3 DNA reads as TGTGCCAGCACACAGTACACCGGGGAGCTGTTTTTT. Protein sequence: CASTQYTGELFF.

The V gene is TRBV12-3 or TRBV12-4, the J gene TRBJ1-2; TRBD1 might be the D (5 bases). This CDR3 region has 12 residues. V lost 6 bases to trimming and J lost 5 bases, with 10 bases between them. CDR3 nucleotide sequence: TGTGCCAGCAGCACAGACAGTTATGGCTACACCTTC. This sequence encodes CASSTDSYGYTF.

The chain uses TRBV28 and TRBJ2-5; 8 bases fit TRBD1. The V gene end was trimmed by 7 bases and the J gene end by 7 bases; junction bases not matched to a gene: 8. Germline-derived CDR1 and CDR2 are MDHEN and SYDVKM. The length of the CDR3 is 13 residues. The CDR3 reads CASTSGGEGTQYF. CDR3 sequence (DNA): TGTGCCAGCACTTCAGGGGGCGAAGGGACCCAGTACTTC.

This rearrangement joins TRBV7-3 to TRBJ2-1, with 9 bases lining up with TRBD1. After removal of 5 bases from V and 6 bases from J, the junction contained 8 bases not matched to a gene. This CDR3 comprises 15 residues. In germline, CDR1 is SGHTA, CDR2 FQGTGA. The DNA of the CDR3 is TGTGCCAGCAGCCCCGGGACAGGGAGTTTCAATGAGCAGTTCTTC. Protein: CASSPGTGSFNEQFF.

This chain uses TRBV20-1 with TRBJ1-1; D call uncertain. CDR1 and CDR2 (germline): DFQATT, SNEGSKA (reference sequence). The V end lost 6 bases, the J end lost 7 bases, and 12 bases lay between the germline ends. The CDR3 has 11 amino acids. The CDR3 spells CSAKNRNEAFF. CDR3 coding DNA: TGCAGTGCGAAAAACAGAAATGAAGCTTTCTTT.

The chain employs TRBV5-1 and TRBJ2-5, with D unresolved. Germline CDR1 is SGHRS and CDR2 is YFSETQ. The CDR3 runs 14 residues. The V end was cut by 2 bases, the J end by 2 bases, with 10 bases between. CDR3 in DNA: TGCGCCAGCAGCTTAGCTCTGGAGCAAGAGACCCAGTACTTC. It translates to CASSLALEQETQYF.

V usage is TRBV5-1 and J usage is TRBJ2-3, with D possibly matching TRBD1 (5 bases). The CDR3 runs 15 residues. With 5 bases removed from V and 0 bases from J, the gap between germline ends came to 13 bases. Germline-derived CDR1 and CDR2 are SGHRS and YFSETQ. CDR3 in amino acids: CASRPDSTSTDTQYF. The CDR3 DNA reads as TGCGCCAGCAGGCCCGACAGCACTAGCACAGATACGCAGTATTTT.